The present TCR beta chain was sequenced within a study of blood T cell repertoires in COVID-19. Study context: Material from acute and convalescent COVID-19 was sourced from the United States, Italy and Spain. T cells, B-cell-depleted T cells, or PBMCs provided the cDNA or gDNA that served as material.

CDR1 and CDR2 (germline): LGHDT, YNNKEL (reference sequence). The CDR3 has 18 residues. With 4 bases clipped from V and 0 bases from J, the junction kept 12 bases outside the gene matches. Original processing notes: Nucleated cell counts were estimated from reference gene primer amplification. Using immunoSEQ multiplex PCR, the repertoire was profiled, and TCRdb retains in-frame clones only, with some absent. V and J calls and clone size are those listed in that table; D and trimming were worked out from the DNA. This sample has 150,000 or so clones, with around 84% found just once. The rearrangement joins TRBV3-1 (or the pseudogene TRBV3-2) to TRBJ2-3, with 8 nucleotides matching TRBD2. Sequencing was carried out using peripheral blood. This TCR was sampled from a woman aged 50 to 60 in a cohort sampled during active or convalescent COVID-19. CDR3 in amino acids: CASSLSGDSATSTDTQYF. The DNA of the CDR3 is TGTGCCAGCAGCCTTAGCGGGGACTCAGCTACTAGCACAGATACGCAGTATTTT.